This T cell receptor (beta chain) is from a study of shared clonotypes between healthy human individuals. Whole-study context: The donor pool was made up of two women and three men aged 18 to 49.

There are a few counts of this clone. CDR1 is MDHEN and CDR2 is SYDVKM in the germline V gene. The CDR3 runs 12 residues. The J segment lost 8 bases and the V segment lost 11 bases, leaving 10 bases of the junction unmatched. TCRdb's copy holds only in-frame clones and misses some; the assay was immunoSEQ multiplex PCR. The sample lists over a million clones, 78% occurring once. The sequence was collected from a man in his late teens or twenties in good health. Some clones in this sample may be carry-over from other donors' samples. The specimen was memory CD4+ T cells from PBMCs. The subset was: CD45RA-negative fraction. The V call is TRBV28, the J call TRBJ1-1; TRBD1 aligns across 8 bases. The CDR3 DNA sequence: TGTGCCGTCGCTCGGCAGGGGGCAGAAGCTTTCTTT. The encoded protein is CAVARQGAEAFF.